These 4 T cell receptor beta chains share one sample of origin, sequenced in a study of shared clonotypes between healthy human individuals (dated by TCRdb to 2020 to 2021). CD8 naive samples consisted of CD45RO-negative cells that were positively selected for CCR7, yielding a CD45RA+CCR7+ population without TemRA cells. The receptor library was made with the immunoSEQ multiplex PCR assay. TCRdb mirrors the immuneACCESS table, restricted to in-frame sequences. Some clones are absent from its copies; in checked studies, under half trace to an unresolved V gene, and the reason for the others is unknown. The sample contains about 700,000 clones, 92% of them found a single time. Approximately 25% of the sample is in the top ten clones. The sequenced sample consisted of naive CD8+ T cells sorted from blood. Explained via the paper, the cell subset or site label denotes: CD45RA+CCR7+. The receptors here all came from a man aged 25-45 years in good health.

The V call is TRBV7-8, the J call TRBJ2-1, with 7 nucleotides matching TRBD2. V was clipped by 4 bases and J by 6 bases; unmatched bases: 9. The germline V gene encodes CDR1 SGHVS and CDR2 FQNEAQ. The CDR3 has 15 residues. The CDR3 reads CASSYRREGFNEQFF. CDR3 DNA sequence: TGTGCCAGCAGCTACCGTAGGGAGGGTTTCAATGAGCAGTTCTTC.

The count of this clone is one. V is TRBV27 and J is TRBJ1-1; TRBD1 is a possible D gene (6 bases). V was trimmed by 5 bases and J by 4 bases, leaving 14 bases between them. CDR1 and CDR2 (germline): MNHEY, SMNVEV (reference sequence). This CDR3 spans 14 amino acids. CDR3 sequence reads: CASSATRGATEAFF. The CDR3 nucleotides read TGTGCCAGCAGTGCCACCAGGGGTGCCACTGAAGCTTTCTTT.

The chain is built from TRBV27 and TRBJ2-7, with TRBD1 identical over 10 bases. CDR3 length: 14 amino acids. CDR1 MNHEY and CDR2 SMNVEV come from the germline V gene (reference sequence). The trim removed 5 bases at V and 5 bases at J, leaving 6 bases unmatched. Here the CDR3 reads CASSLRDRGHEQYF. CDR3 DNA sequence: TGTGCCAGCAGTCTCCGGGACAGGGGACACGAGCAGTACTTC.

The V gene is TRBV2, the J gene TRBJ2-1; D is perhaps TRBD1 (7 bases). The germline CDR1 and CDR2 sequences are SNHLY and FYNNEI. V was shortened by 6 bases and J by 3 bases, with 30 bases between the two germline ends. The CDR3 sequence is 20 residues long. The CDR3 region has the DNA TGTGCCAGCAGGGCCTCCACTCAGGGGGGATCCGTCCATTTCTACAATGAGCAGTTCTTC. Translation: CASRASTQGGSVHFYNEQFF.